This T cell receptor (beta chain) was retrieved from a study of blood T cell repertoires in COVID-19. Study information: Italy, Spain and the United States were the sources of the convalescent and acute COVID-19 samples. PBMCs, B-cell-depleted T cells, or T cells were the source of the cDNA or gDNA that made up the material.

CDR3 length equals 14 residues. The V gene's germline CDR1 is KGHSH and CDR2 LQKENI. With 6 bases removed from V and 2 bases from J, the gap between germline ends came to 11 bases. In the authors' workflow: Nucleated cell counts were estimated from reference gene primer amplification. The repertoire was sequenced with immunoSEQ multiplex PCR; TCRdb's copy has only in-frame clones and lacks some. The DNA gave D and trimming, while V, J and clone size come from that table. The table has 120,000 to 150,000 clones, about 83% seen once. Sequencing was carried out using peripheral blood. This TCR came from a woman in her fifties or sixties with active or convalescent COVID-19. The chain combines TRBV18 with TRBJ1-5; D is perhaps TRBD1 (5 bases). This CDR3 is CASSNQGGNQPQHF. CDR3 nucleotide sequence: TGTGCCAGCTCCAATCAGGGTGGCAATCAGCCCCAGCATTTT. Full variable domain (outside the CDR3, taken from reference TRBV18 and TRBJ1-5): NAGVMQNPRHLVRRRGQEARLRCSPMKGHSHVYWYRQLPEEGLKFMVYLQKENIIDESGMPKERFSAEFPKEGPSILRIQQVVRGDSAAYFCASSNQGGNQPQHFGDGTRLSIL.